This is a list of T cell receptor beta chains from one sample in a study of blood T cells in healthy people across ages. TCRdb re-analysed the 5' RACE reads in MiXCR, keeping a single row per CDR3 protein. Here the sample spans about 780,000 distinct CDR3 sequences, roughly 24% being singletons. These data also featured in a second study, about T cells of mothers and their children.

Sample: blood. The receptors here all came from a boy younger than 18 in good health. Both conserved end residues are part of each CDR3. The D gene is left open where the match is weak. Size is stated for part of the rows, as once, few or many counts, or as a class when the clone is expanded.

D: .
size: few
V: TRBV28
J: TRBJ1-4
DNA: TGTGCCAGCAGCGGGATCCCGGTGGACGAAAAACTGTTTTTT
CDR3: CASSGIPVDEKLFF

D: .
size: .
V: TRBV5-1
J: TRBJ1-3
DNA: TGCGCCAGCAGCACCCTAGGAGGGACAACTGGAAACACCATATATTTT
CDR3: CASSTLGGTTGNTIYF

D: .
size: .
V: TRBV20-1
J: TRBJ2-5
DNA: TGCAGTGCTAGAGATGATCAGGGTTCCAGGGAGACCCAGTACTTC
CDR3: CSARDDQGSRETQYF

D: TRBD1
size: .
V: TRBV7-2
J: TRBJ2-7
DNA: TGTGCCAGCAGCTTAGGTCCGGGACAGGGAACCTACGAGCAGTACTTC
CDR3: CASSLGPGQGTYEQYF

D: TRBD2
size: few
V: TRBV11-2
J: TRBJ2-2
DNA: TGTGCCAGCAGCTCCCTGGCGGGGGGGCTTGGGGAGCTGTTTTTT
CDR3: CASSSLAGGLGELFF

D: .
size: .
V: TRBV7-9
J: TRBJ1-4
DNA: TGTGCCAGCAGTGCGGGGACCGCCGCAACTAATGAAAAACTGTTTTTT
CDR3: CASSAGTAATNEKLFF

D: .
size: .
V: TRBV2
J: TRBJ1-3
DNA: TGTGCCAGCAGTGAAGCCGGACACTCTGGAAACACCATATATTTT
CDR3: CASSEAGHSGNTIYF

D: TRBD2
size: few
V: TRBV5-1
J: TRBJ2-1
DNA: TGCGCCAGCAGCTCTAGCGGGGTCCGGTACAATGAGCAGTTCTTC
CDR3: CASSSSGVRYNEQFF

D: .
size: .
V: TRBV7-3
J: TRBJ1-5
DNA: TGTGCCAGCAGCTTCCAGCAGCCCCAGCATTTT
CDR3: CASSFQQPQHF

D: .
size: few
V: TRBV20-1
J: TRBJ1-6
DNA: TGCAGTGCTAGAGATGGGGGGAATTCACCCCTCCACTTT
CDR3: CSARDGGNSPLHF

D: .
size: few
V: TRBV4-1
J: TRBJ2-7
DNA: TGCGCCAGCAGCCAAGTCAACAGGGTCAACGAGCAGTACTTC
CDR3: CASSQVNRVNEQYF

D: .
size: few
V: TRBV5-1
J: TRBJ1-1
DNA: TGCGCCAGCAGGGACAGCCTAATGAACACTGAAGCTTTCTTT
CDR3: CASRDSLMNTEAFF

D: TRBD1
size: .
V: TRBV10-3
J: TRBJ2-1
DNA: TGTGCCATCAGTGATGGACAGGGCTCCTACAATGAGCAGTTCTTC
CDR3: CAISDGQGSYNEQFF

D: .
size: .
V: TRBV5-1
J: TRBJ2-1
DNA: TGCGCCAGCAGCTTGTTTTATTCCGGCAATGAGCAGTTCTTC
CDR3: CASSLFYSGNEQFF

D: TRBD2
size: .
V: TRBV5-1
J: TRBJ2-7
DNA: TGCGCCAGCAGCCCCCAGGGACTAGCTGCCTACGAGCAGTACTTC
CDR3: CASSPQGLAAYEQYF

D: .
size: .
V: TRBV6-5
J: TRBJ2-2
DNA: TGTGCCAGCAGTTCCTCGGACTTGAACACCGGGGAGCTGTTTTTT
CDR3: CASSSSDLNTGELFF

D: TRBD1
size: few
V: TRBV30
J: TRBJ2-2
DNA: TGTGCCTGCCCGGGTACCCCTGTGGGGACAGGGTCCACCGGGGAGCTGTTTTTT
CDR3: CACPGTPVGTGSTGELFF

D: TRBD1
size: .
V: TRBV12-3/TRBV12-4
J: TRBJ1-5
DNA: TGTGCCAGCAGTTTAGTACAGGGGGCCGGGGGCAATCAGCCCCAGCATTTT
CDR3: CASSLVQGAGGNQPQHF

D: .
size: .
V: TRBV28
J: TRBJ2-5
DNA: TGTGCCAGCAGTTTAGTTAGGCAGTGGAAGACCCAGTACTTC
CDR3: CASSLVRQWKTQYF

D: .
size: few
V: TRBV20-1
J: TRBJ2-2
DNA: TGCAGTGCTAGAGGGTCGGGACTGGCGAACACCGGGGAGCTGTTTTTT
CDR3: CSARGSGLANTGELFF

D: .
size: .
V: TRBV20-1
J: TRBJ2-3
DNA: TGCAGTGGGGGAGCAAGCACAGATACGCAGTATTTT
CDR3: CSGGASTDTQYF

D: TRBD2
size: once
V: TRBV20-1
J: TRBJ2-3
DNA: TGCAGTGCTACATGGCGGAGCGGGGGGGCTTCGGATACGCAGTATTTT
CDR3: CSATWRSGGASDTQYF

D: .
size: .
V: TRBV28
J: TRBJ2-7
DNA: TGTGCCAGCATCCTCGCTTTGGGGGACCCATCCTACGAGCAGTACTTC
CDR3: CASILALGDPSYEQYF

D: .
size: .
V: TRBV11-2
J: TRBJ2-5
DNA: TGTGCCAGCAGCTGCCGGGCCCCAGAGACCCAGTACTTC
CDR3: CASSCRAPETQYF

D: TRBD1
size: few
V: TRBV2
J: TRBJ2-7
DNA: TGTGCCAGTTCAAGGTCCCGAGGACAGGCCGTACTACTTTACGAGCAGTACTTC
CDR3: CASSRSRGQAVLLYEQYF